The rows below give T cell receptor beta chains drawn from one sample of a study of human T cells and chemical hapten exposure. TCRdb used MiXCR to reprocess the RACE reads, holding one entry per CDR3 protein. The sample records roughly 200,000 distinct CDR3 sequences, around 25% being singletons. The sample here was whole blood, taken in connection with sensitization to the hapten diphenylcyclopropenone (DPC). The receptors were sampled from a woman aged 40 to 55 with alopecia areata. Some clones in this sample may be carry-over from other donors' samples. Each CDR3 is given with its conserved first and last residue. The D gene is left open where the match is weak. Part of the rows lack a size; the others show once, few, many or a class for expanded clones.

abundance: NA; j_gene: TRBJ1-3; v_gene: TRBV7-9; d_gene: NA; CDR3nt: TGTGCCAGCAGCTGGGAGAGGTCTGGAAACACCATATATTTT; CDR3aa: CASSWERSGNTIYF
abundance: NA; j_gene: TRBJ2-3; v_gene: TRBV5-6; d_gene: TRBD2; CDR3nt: TGTGCCAGCAGCTTCGGGACTAGCGGGAGGACCTACTTCCTCCGTCATACGCAGTATTTT; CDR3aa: CASSFGTSGRTYFLRHTQYF
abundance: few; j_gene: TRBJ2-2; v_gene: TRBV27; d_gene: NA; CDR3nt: TGTGCCAGCAGTTTATCCCTTACTAGGAGGGGGCATACCGGGGAGCTGTTTTTT; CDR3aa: CASSLSLTRRGHTGELFF
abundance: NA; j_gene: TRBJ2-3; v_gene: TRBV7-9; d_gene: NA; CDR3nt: TGTGCCAGCAGCCCTAGAGGACAGAAAGGCACAGATACGCAGTATTTT; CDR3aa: CASSPRGQKGTDTQYF
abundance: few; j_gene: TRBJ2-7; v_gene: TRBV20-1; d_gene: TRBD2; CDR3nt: TGCAGTGCTAGTAGCGGGAGACCCCTCGAGCAGTACTTC; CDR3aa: CSASSGRPLEQYF
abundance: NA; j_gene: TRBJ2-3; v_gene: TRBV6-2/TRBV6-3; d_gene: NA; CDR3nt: TGTGCCAGCAGTTACGCGGGGTCCGATACGCAGTATTTT; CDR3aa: CASSYAGSDTQYF
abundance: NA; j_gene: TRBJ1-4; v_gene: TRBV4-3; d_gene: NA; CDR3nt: TGCGCCAGCAGCCAAGGTCCAAATGAAAAACTGTTTTTT; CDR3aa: CASSQGPNEKLFF
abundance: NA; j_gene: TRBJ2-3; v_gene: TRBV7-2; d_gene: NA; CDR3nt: TGTGCCAGCAGCTCGGCCGTAGGTACGCAGTATTTT; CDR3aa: CASSSAVGTQYF
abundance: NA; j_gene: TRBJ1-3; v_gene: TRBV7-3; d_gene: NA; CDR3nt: TGTGCCAGCAGCTTAGGTCAGGGAAACACCATATATTTT; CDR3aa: CASSLGQGNTIYF
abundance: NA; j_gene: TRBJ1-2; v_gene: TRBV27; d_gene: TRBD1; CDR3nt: TGTGCCAGCAGTTCAAGGACAGGTTCTATTGGCTACACCTTC; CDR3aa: CASSSRTGSIGYTF
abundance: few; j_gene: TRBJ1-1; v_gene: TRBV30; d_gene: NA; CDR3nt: TGTGCCTGGAGGACAGGGAACACTGAAGCTTTCTTT; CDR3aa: CAWRTGNTEAFF
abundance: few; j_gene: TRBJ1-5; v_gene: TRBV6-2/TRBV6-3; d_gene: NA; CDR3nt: TGTGCCAGCAGTTCATCCATCGAGCCCCAGCATTTT; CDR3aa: CASSSSIEPQHF
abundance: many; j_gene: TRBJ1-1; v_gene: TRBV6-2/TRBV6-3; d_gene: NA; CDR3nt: TGTGCCAGCAGTTACTCACAGAACACTGAAGCTTTCTTT; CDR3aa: CASSYSQNTEAFF
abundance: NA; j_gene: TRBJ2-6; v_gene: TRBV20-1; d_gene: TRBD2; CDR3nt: TGCAGTGCTAGAACCGGGACTAGCGGCTCTGGGGCCAACGTCCTGACTTTC; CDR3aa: CSARTGTSGSGANVLTF
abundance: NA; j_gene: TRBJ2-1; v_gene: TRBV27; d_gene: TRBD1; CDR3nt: TGTGCCAGCAGTCCCGGACAGGGGAAGTCCTACAATGAGCAGTTCTTC; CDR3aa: CASSPGQGKSYNEQFF
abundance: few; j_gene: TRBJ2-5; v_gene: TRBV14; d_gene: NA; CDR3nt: TGTGCCAGCAGCCAAGATCAGGGACATCGCCGGGAGACCCAGTACTTC; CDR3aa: CASSQDQGHRRETQYF
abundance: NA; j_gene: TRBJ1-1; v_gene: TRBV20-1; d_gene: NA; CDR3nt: TGCAGTGCTACAGGGGCCAGCACTGAAGCTTTCTTT; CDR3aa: CSATGASTEAFF
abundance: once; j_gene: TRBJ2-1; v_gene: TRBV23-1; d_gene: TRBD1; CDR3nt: TGCGCCAGCAGTCAATTGAGACAGGGGTCCCGCAATGAGCTGTTCTTC; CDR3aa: CASSQLRQGSRNELFF
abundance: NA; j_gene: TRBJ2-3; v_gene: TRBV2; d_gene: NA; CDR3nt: TGTGCCAGCAAGCTCTCGGCAGATACGCAGTATTTT; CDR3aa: CASKLSADTQYF
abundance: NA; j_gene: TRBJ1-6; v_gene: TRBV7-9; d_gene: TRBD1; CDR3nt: TGTGCCAGCAGCTTAGGTGCAGGGGGAAATTCACCCCTCCACTTT; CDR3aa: CASSLGAGGNSPLHF
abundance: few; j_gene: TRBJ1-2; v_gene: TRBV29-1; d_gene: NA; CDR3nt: TGCAGCGTTGAAAACTCTGCAAACTATGGCTACACCTTC; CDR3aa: CSVENSANYGYTF
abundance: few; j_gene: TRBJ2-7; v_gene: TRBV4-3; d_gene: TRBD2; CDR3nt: TGCGCCAGCAGCCAAGACCCCGGGACTAGCCTCGTCGGAGCCGGGGCATACGAGCAGTACTTC; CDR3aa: CASSQDPGTSLVGAGAYEQYF
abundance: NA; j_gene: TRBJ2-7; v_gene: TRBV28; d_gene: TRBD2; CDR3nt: TGTGCCAGCAGTCCGGGGGGGCCGTTGAATGAGCAGTACTTC; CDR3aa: CASSPGGPLNEQYF
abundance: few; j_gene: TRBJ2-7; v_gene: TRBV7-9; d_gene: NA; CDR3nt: TGTGCCAGCAGCTTAGCGCTGGAGGGGGCATACTTC; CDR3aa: CASSLALEGAYF
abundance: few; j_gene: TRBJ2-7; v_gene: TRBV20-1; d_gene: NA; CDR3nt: TGCAGTGCTAGAGATCCCGGGAGACGTTACGAGCAGTACTTC; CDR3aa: CSARDPGRRYEQYF
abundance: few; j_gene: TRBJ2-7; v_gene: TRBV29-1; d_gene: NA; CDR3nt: TGCAGCGTTGGTGGGGGGGTGACAGGGCCCTACGAGCAGTACTTC; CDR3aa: CSVGGGVTGPYEQYF
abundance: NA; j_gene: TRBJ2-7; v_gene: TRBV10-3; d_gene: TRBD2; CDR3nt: TGTGCCATCACCGTTACTAGCGGGTTAAGCTCCTACGAGCAGTACTTC; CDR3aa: CAITVTSGLSSYEQYF
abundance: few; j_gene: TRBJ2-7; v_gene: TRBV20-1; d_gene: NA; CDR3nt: TGCAGTGCTAGTCGGGAGTCCGGCGAGCAGTACTTC; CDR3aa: CSASRESGEQYF
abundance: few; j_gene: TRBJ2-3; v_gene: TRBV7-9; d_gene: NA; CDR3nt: TGTGCCAGCAGCTCGGAGGGAGATACGCAGTATTTT; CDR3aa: CASSSEGDTQYF
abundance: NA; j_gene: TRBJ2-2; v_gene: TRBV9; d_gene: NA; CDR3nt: TGTGCCAGCAGCGTTGATCTCGCGAACACCGGGGAGCTGTTTTTT; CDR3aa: CASSVDLANTGELFF
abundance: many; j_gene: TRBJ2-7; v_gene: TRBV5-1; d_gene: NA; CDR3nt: TGCGCCAGCAGCTTAGGTAGTTTAAGATCCGAGCAGTACTTC; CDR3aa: CASSLGSLRSEQYF
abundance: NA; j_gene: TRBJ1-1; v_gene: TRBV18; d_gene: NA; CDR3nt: TGTGCCAGCTCACCTAGACAGACTCTGAACACTGAAGCTTTCTTT; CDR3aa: CASSPRQTLNTEAFF
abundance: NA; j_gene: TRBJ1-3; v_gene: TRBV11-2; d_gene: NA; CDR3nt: TGTGCCAGCAGCACAAACAGGGTTGGAAACACCATATATTTT; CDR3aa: CASSTNRVGNTIYF
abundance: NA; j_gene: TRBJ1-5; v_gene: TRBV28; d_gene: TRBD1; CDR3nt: TGTGCCAGCAGTTTCTTGGGAGGGGGCGGCAATCAGCCCCAGCATTTT; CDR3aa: CASSFLGGGGNQPQHF
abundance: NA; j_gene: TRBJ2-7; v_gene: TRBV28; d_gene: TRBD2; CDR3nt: TGTGCCAGCAGTTTGGGTAGTAGCGGGGACTACGAGCAGTACTTC; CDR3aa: CASSLGSSGDYEQYF
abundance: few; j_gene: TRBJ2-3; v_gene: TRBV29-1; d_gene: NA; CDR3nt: TGCAGCGTCGCCGGACAGTCCAGCACAGATACGCAGTATTTT; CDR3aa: CSVAGQSSTDTQYF
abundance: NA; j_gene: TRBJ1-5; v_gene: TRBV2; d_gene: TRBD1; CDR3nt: TGTGCCAGCAGTGGACAGGGGGCACGGAATCAGCCCCAGCATTTT; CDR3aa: CASSGQGARNQPQHF
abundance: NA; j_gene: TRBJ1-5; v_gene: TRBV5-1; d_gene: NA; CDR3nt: TGCGCCAGCAGTTTTGACGGGGGTTCGCCCCAGCATTTT; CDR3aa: CASSFDGGSPQHF
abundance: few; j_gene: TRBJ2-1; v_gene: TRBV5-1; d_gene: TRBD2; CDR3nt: TGCGCCAGCAGCTCCTACAGCGGGAGGCCAATCTACAATGAGCAGTTCTTC; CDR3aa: CASSSYSGRPIYNEQFF
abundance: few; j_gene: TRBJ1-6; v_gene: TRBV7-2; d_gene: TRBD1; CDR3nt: TGTGCCAGCAGCTCTGACAGGGTTGCACGATCACCCCTCCACTTT; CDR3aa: CASSSDRVARSPLHF
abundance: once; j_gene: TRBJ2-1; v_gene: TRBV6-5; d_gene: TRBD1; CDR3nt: TGTGCCAGCAGTCCGGGACAGGGGACCTACAATGAGCAGTTCTTC; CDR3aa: CASSPGQGTYNEQFF
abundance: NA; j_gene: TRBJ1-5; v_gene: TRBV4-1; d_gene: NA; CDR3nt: TGCGCCAGCAGCCTCTGGAACGTCAATCAGCCCCAGCATTTT; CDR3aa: CASSLWNVNQPQHF
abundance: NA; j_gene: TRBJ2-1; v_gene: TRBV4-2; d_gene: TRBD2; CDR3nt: TGTGCCAGCAGCCTCGCGGGGGGAGGCTCCAATGAGCAGTTCTTC; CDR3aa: CASSLAGGGSNEQFF
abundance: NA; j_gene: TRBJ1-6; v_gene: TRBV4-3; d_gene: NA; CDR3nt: TGCGCCAGCAGCCAAGAGGGGAACAATTCACCCCTCCACTTT; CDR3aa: CASSQEGNNSPLHF
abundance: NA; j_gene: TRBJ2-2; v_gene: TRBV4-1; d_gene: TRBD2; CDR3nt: TGCGCCAGCAGCCAAGACCGGGGGACTAGCGGGCCGGGGGAGCTGTTTTTT; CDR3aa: CASSQDRGTSGPGELFF
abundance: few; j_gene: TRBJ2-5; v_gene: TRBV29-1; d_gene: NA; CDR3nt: TGCAGCGTTGAAGAAACAGGGAGTACGCAAGAGACCCAGTACTTC; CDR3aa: CSVEETGSTQETQYF
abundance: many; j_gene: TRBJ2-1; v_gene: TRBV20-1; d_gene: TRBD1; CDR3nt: TGCAGTGCTAAGGGGGACAGGGGCACGTATGAGCAGTTCTTC; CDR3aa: CSAKGDRGTYEQFF
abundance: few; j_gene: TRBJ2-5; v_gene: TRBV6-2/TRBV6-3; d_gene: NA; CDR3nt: TGTGCCAGCAGTCTTCGAGAGCCCCAAGAGACCCAGTACTTC; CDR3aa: CASSLREPQETQYF
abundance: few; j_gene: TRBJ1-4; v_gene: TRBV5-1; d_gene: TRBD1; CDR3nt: TGCGCCAGCAGCTTGGGCTCAAGGACAGGGGGTGAAAAACTGTTTTTT; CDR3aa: CASSLGSRTGGEKLFF
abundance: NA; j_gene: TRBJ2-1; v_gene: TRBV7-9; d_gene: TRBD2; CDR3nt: TGTGCCAGCAGCTCCACTAGCGGGAGTAATGAGCAGTTCTTC; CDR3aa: CASSSTSGSNEQFF
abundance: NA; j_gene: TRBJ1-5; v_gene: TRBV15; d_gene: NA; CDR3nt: TGTGCCACCAGCAGAGATAAGCGGGGTGGCAATCAGCCCCAGCATTTT; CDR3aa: CATSRDKRGGNQPQHF
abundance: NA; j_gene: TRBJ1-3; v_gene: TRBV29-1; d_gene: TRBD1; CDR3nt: TGCAGCGGAGCGGGACAGGTTGGAAACACCATATATTTT; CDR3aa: CSGAGQVGNTIYF
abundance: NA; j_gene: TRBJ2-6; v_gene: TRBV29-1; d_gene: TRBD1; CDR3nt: TGCAGCGGAAAGGGGACAGGGGGCTCTGGGGCCAACGTCCTGACTTTC; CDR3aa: CSGKGTGGSGANVLTF
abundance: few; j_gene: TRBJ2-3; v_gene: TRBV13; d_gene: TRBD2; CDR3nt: TGTGCCAGCAGCTTTATAGCGGGAGGGTTCACAGATACGCAGTATTTT; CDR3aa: CASSFIAGGFTDTQYF
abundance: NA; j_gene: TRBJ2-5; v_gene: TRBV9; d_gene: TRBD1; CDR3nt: TGTGCCAGCAGTACGGGACAGGGGCAAGAGACCCAGTACTTC; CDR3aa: CASSTGQGQETQYF
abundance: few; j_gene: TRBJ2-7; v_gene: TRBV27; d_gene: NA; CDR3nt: TGTGCCAGCAGTTTATCCGGCGGTTCCTCTAGGGAGCAGTACTTC; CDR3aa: CASSLSGGSSREQYF
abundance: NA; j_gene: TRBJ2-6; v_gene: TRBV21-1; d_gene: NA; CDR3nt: TGTGCCAGCAGCCATACACCGCAAGGGACCGGGGCCAACGTCCTGACTTTC; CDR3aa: CASSHTPQGTGANVLTF